The 8 T cell receptor beta chains reported below all come from one sample, sequenced in a study of blood T cell repertoires in COVID-19. Clones were read by immunoSEQ multiplex PCR, and TCRdb kept only the in-frame ones, dropping some. The top ten hold about 1.8% of the sample, which has about 110,000 clones, less than 85% seen once. Sequenced sample: peripheral blood. All receptors come from a woman aged 40 to 55 with acute or convalescent COVID-19.

The V gene is TRBV7-3, the J gene TRBJ2-3, with 9 bases aligning to TRBD1. J was trimmed by 1 base and V by 4 bases; bases with no gene match: 6. Germline CDR1 and CDR2: SGHTA and FQGTGA. The CDR3 sequence is 16 residues long. The CDR3 region is CASSSQGARRTDTQYF. The CDR3 region has the DNA TGTGCCAGCAGCTCACAGGGGGCGCGTCGCACAGATACGCAGTATTTT.

The chain employs TRBV12-3 or TRBV12-4 and TRBJ1-4; tentatively, D is TRBD1 (6 bases). V lost 5 bases and J 11 bases, leaving 15 bases between the germline ends. This CDR3 has 13 residues. The CDR3 is CASSPQGIGKLFF. The CDR3 DNA follows: TGTGCCAGCAGTCCACAGGGTATTGGTAAACTGTTTTTT.

V and J are TRBV27 and TRBJ2-1; the match to TRBD1 covers 10 bases. V shed 6 bases and J 4 bases; nucleotides not matched to a gene: 3. The germline V gene has CDR1 MNHEY and CDR2 SMNVEV (reference sequence). The CDR3 is 14 residues long. The CDR3 loop reads CASSRDRGYNEQFF. The CDR3 DNA sequence: TGTGCCAGCAGCCGGGACAGGGGATACAATGAGCAGTTCTTC.

This rearrangement joins TRBV12-2 to TRBJ1-2. TRBV12-2 is designated a pseudogene. This CDR3 spans 13 amino acids. For the CDR3, the DNA is TGTGCAAGTCGCCCCCCCTCCGGTTTTGGCTACACCTTC. It specifies CASRPPSGFGYTF.

The J gene is TRBJ2-5, the V gene TRBV7-6, with 10 bases matching TRBD1. V lost 8 bases to trimming and J lost 7 bases; unmatched junction nucleotides: 4. This CDR3 contains 12 residues. From germline, CDR1 is SGHVS and CDR2 FNYEAQ. DNA of the CDR3: TGTGCCAGCGGGACAGGGGAGAGGACCCAGTACTTC. Translation gives CASGTGERTQYF.

The chain carries TRBV2 and TRBJ2-7; D may be TRBD2 (7 bases). This CDR3 has 16 amino acids. V lost 11 bases to trimming and J lost 0 bases, with 23 bases between them. Looked up from germline, CDR1 is SNHLY and CDR2 is FYNNEI. The CDR3 here is CASSRGGGLSSYEQYF. The CDR3 nucleotides are TGTGCCTCCTCCCGAGGGGGGGGCCTGAGCTCCTACGAGCAGTACTTC.

In this sample, this clone turned up once. V gene TRBV9 combines with J gene TRBJ1-1; no definite D call. Between the trimmed V and J ends, which lost 0 bases and 4 bases, there was a span of 10 bases. Germline V gives CDR1 SGDLS, CDR2 YYNGEE. CDR3 length: 14 residues. This CDR3 is CASSVAELVTEAFF. The CDR3 coding sequence is TGTGCCAGCAGCGTAGCTGAGTTAGTCACTGAAGCTTTCTTT.

The V call is TRBV15, the J call TRBJ1-3; D is ambiguous. CDR3 length: 16 residues. Germline assignment: CDR1 LNHNV and CDR2 YYDKDF (reference sequence). V was shortened by 0 bases and J by 0 bases, with 9 bases between the two germline ends. The CDR3 DNA reads TGTGCCACCAGCAGAGACTTGGGAGTCTCTGGAAACACCATATATTTT. Translated: CATSRDLGVSGNTIYF.